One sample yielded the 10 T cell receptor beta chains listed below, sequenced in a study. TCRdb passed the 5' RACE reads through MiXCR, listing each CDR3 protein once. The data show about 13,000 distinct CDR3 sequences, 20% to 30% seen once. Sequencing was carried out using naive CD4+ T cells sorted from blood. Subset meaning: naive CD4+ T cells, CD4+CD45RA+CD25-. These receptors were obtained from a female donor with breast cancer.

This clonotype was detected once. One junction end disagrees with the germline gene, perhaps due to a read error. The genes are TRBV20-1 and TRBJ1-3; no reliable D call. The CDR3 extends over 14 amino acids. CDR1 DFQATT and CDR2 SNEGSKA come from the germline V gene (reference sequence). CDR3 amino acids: CSARVREAGNTTYF. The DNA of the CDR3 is TGCAGTGCTAGGGTCAGAGAGGCTGGAAACACCACATATTTT.

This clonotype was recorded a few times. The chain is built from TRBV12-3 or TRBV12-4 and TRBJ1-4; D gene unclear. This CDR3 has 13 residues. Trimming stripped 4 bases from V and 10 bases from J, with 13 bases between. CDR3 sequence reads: CASSSNGLGKLFF. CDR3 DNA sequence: TGTGCCAGCAGTTCCAATGGGCTGGGAAAACTGTTTTTT.

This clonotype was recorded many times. The CDR3 DNA is TGTGCCAGCAGGAAGGGCTCTGGGGCCAACGTCCTGACTTTC. Translated: CASRKGSGANVLTF. The V and J genes are TRBV6-5 and TRBJ2-6, with D hard to call. Germline-derived CDR1 and CDR2 are MNHEY and SVGAGI. The CDR3 sequence is 14 residues long. The ends were cut back, 6 bases at V and 0 bases at J, with 6 bases in the middle.

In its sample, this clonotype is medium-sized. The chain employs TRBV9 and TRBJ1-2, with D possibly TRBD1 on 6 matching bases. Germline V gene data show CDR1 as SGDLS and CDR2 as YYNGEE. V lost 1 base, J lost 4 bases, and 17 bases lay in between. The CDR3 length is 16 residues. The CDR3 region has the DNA TGTGCCAGCAGCGTAAGTCCGGTAACAGGGTCCTATGGCTACACCTTC. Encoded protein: CASSVSPVTGSYGYTF.

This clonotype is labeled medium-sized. The CDR3 DNA is TGTGCCAGCAAAGACAGGGGCTATGGCTACACCTTC. Encoded protein: CASKDRGYGYTF. V is TRBV6-5 and J is TRBJ1-2; 8 bases match TRBD1. Trimming took 7 bases from V and 4 from J; bases not matched to a gene: 2. Germline V gene lookup returns CDR1 MNHEY and CDR2 SVGAGI. The CDR3 contains 12 residues.

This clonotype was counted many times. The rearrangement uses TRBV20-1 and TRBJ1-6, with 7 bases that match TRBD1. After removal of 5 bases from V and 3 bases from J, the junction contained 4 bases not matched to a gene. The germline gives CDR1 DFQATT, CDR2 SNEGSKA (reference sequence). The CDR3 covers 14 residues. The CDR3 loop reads CSAGTANYNSPLHF. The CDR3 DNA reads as TGCAGTGCTGGGACAGCAAACTATAATTCACCCCTCCACTTT.

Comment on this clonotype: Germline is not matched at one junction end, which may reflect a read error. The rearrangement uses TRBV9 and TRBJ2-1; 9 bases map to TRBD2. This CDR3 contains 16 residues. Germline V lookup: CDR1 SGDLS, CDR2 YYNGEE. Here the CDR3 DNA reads TGTGCCAGCAGCTCTTTAGCGGGAGAACCCTACATTGAGCAGTTCTTC. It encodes CASSSLAGEPYIEQFF. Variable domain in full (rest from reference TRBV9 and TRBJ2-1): DSGVTQTPKHLITATGQRVTLRCSPRSGDLSVYWYQQSLDQGLQFLIQYYNGEERAKGNILERFSAQQFPDLHSELNLSSLELGDSALYFCASSSLAGEPYIEQFFGPGTRLTVL.

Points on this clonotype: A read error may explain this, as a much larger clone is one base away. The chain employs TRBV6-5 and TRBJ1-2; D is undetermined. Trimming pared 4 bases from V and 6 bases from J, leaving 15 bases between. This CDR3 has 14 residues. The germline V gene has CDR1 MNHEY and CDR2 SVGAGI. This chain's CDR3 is CASSLAGRGNGYTF. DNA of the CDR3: TGTGCCAGCAGTTTGGCCGGGAGAGGCAATGGCTACACCTTC.

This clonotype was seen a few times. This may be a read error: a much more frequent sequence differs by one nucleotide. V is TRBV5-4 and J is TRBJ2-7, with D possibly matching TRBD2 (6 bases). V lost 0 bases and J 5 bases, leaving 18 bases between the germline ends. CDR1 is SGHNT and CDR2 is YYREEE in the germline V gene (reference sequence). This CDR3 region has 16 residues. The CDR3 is CASSLDGGGMEDEQYF. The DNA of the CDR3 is TGTGCCAGCAGCTTGGACGGCGGAGGGATGGAGGACGAGCAGTACTTC.

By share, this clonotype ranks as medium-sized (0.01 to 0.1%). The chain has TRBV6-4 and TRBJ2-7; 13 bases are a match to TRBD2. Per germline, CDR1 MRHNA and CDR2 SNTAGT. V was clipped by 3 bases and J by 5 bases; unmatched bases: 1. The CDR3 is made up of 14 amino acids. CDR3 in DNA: TGTGCCAGCAGTGAACTAGCGGGAGGGGACGAGCAGTACTTC. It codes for CASSELAGGDEQYF.